The rows below give T cell receptor beta chains drawn from one sample of a study of blood T cell repertoires in COVID-19. TCRdb's table, derived via immunoSEQ multiplex PCR, lists solely in-frame clones and lacks some. The table records more than 65,000 clones, roughly 77% of them present only once. What was sequenced was peripheral blood. The receptor source for this set is a woman aged 65 to 85 with acute or convalescent COVID-19. Each CDR3 is given with its conserved first and last residue. A D gene is named only where the DNA matches it firmly. A row's size may be missing; if present it is once, few, many or a size class.

>TRBV3-1/TRBV3-2|TRBD1|TRBJ1-6|.
TGTGCCAGCAGGGACAGGGGCAATTCACCCCTCCACTTT
CASRDRGNSPLHF
>TRBV6-5|.|TRBJ1-1|.
TGTGCCAGCAGTCCAATGTCAGGTCGCGGGACTGAAGCTTTCTTT
CASSPMSGRGTEAFF
>TRBV2|.|TRBJ1-2|.
TGTGCCAGCAGTGAAACCTGGACAGACTATGGCTACACCTTC
CASSETWTDYGYTF
>TRBV18|TRBD2|TRBJ2-7|.
TGTGCCAGCTCATCCGTGGCGGGAGAAGACTACGAGCAGTACTTC
CASSSVAGEDYEQYF
>TRBV15|TRBD1|TRBJ2-3|.
TGTGCCACCAGCAGAGATCTAGGGGGCGGCACAGATACGCAGTATTTT
CATSRDLGGGTDTQYF
>TRBV18|.|TRBJ2-7|.
TGTGCCAGCTCACCGTACGGGAACGAGCAGTACTTC
CASSPYGNEQYF
>TRBV19|.|TRBJ1-5|.
TGTGCCAGTAGTATTTTGCCAGGGTCTGAATTTAGGGGCAATCAGCCCCAGCATTTT
CASSILPGSEFRGNQPQHF
>TRBV13|TRBD1|TRBJ1-2|.
TGTGCCAGCAAGAAGGGGACAGGGGCGAGAGGCTACACCTTC
CASKKGTGARGYTF
>TRBV5-8|.|TRBJ1-2|.
TGTGCCAGCAGCTCCGGACTAGGGGACCTACAGCGAGACTATGGCTACACCTTC
CASSSGLGDLQRDYGYTF
>TRBV5-1|.|TRBJ2-2|once
TGCGCCAGCAGCTCCCGACAGACCGGGGAGCTGTTTTTT
CASSSRQTGELFF
>TRBV28|TRBD1|TRBJ1-5|.
TGTGCCAGCAGGTCTGGGACAGGGGGACTGTTAGGCAATCAGCCCCAGCATTTT
CASRSGTGGLLGNQPQHF
>TRBV27|.|TRBJ1-5|.
TGTGCCAGCAGTTTACAACTGAGGCAGCCCCAGCATTTT
CASSLQLRQPQHF
>TRBV9|.|TRBJ2-7|.
TGTGCCAGCAGCCCCTCATCGGGGGTAACCTACGAGCAGTACTTC
CASSPSSGVTYEQYF
>TRBV7-2|.|TRBJ2-3|.
TGTGCCAGCGGCTGGGGCAGCACAGATACGCAGTATTTT
CASGWGSTDTQYF
>TRBV6-5|.|TRBJ2-7|.
TGTGCCAGCAGTTCCCCAAGGGGGGGCCCAACCTACGAGCAGTACTTC
CASSSPRGGPTYEQYF
>TRBV7-9|.|TRBJ2-7|few
TGTGCCAGCAGCTTAGATGCCAGGGAGGACGAGCAGTACTTC
CASSLDAREDEQYF
>TRBV5-5|.|TRBJ1-2|.
TGTGCCAGCAGCTTGGAATGGGGTGGCAGGGCGAACTATGGCTACACCTTC
CASSLEWGGRANYGYTF
>TRBV2|TRBD1|TRBJ1-4|.
TGTGCCAGGGGGACAGGTGCAACTAATGAAAAACTGTTTTTT
CARGTGATNEKLFF
>TRBV2|.|TRBJ1-5|.
TGTGCCAGCAGTGAACTGGACAGCAGTATTCAGCCCCAGCATTTT
CASSELDSSIQPQHF
>TRBV11-2|.|TRBJ1-1|.
TGTGCCAGCGGGGAGAATCGGGGAACTGAAGCTTTCTTT
CASGENRGTEAFF
>TRBV2|.|TRBJ1-1|.
TGTGCCAGCAGACAGAGCGGGTACACTGAAGCTTTCTTT
CASRQSGYTEAFF
>TRBV14|.|TRBJ1-1|.
TGTGCCAGCAGCCAAGTGGCAGGACAAACGAACACTGAAGCTTTCTTT
CASSQVAGQTNTEAFF
>TRBV7-9|TRBD2|TRBJ2-5|.
TGTGCCAGCAGCTTCCCATTGGGGAGTGCGGGGGGTTCCAAAGAGACCCAGTACTTC
CASSFPLGSAGGSKETQYF
>TRBV19|TRBD2|TRBJ2-3|.
TGTGCCAGTACCCCGACTAGCGGGGGGCGAGATACGCAGTATTTT
CASTPTSGGRDTQYF
>TRBV5-1|.|TRBJ2-5|.
TGCGCCAGCAGCGCCCTTAGGACCCAGTACTTC
CASSALRTQYF
>TRBV2|.|TRBJ1-5|.
TGTGCCAGCAGTGGCCAGACAGGTAGCAATCAGCCCCAGCATTTT
CASSGQTGSNQPQHF
>TRBV3-1/TRBV3-2|.|TRBJ2-7|many
TGTGCCAGCAGCCAAGAGGACTCCACCTACGAGCAGTACTTC
CASSQEDSTYEQYF
>TRBV3-1/TRBV3-2|.|TRBJ2-2|.
TGTGCCAGCAGCCAAGTAACAGAGAACACCGGGGAGCTGTTTTTT
CASSQVTENTGELFF
>TRBV11-2|.|TRBJ2-5|.
TGTGCCAGCAGCCGTACCTCTTCGAGAGAGACCCAGTACTTC
CASSRTSSRETQYF
>TRBV15|.|TRBJ2-7|medium-sized
TGTGCCACCAGCAGAGGCCTAGTCGGGTCCTACGAGCAGTACTTC
CATSRGLVGSYEQYF
>TRBV9|.|TRBJ1-2|.
TGTGCCAGCAGCGTAGCTCCCCTGGGAGTGGGTGGCTACACCTTC
CASSVAPLGVGGYTF
>TRBV27|TRBD2|TRBJ2-1|.
TGTGCCACCCTTGGGTCTAGCGGGCCTTCCTACAATGAGCAGTTCTTC
CATLGSSGPSYNEQFF
>TRBV4-3|TRBD2|TRBJ2-3|.
TGCGCCAGCAGCCAAGAGACGGGTCGGAGCGGGAGATCAGATACGCAGTATTTT
CASSQETGRSGRSDTQYF
>TRBV3-1/TRBV3-2|.|TRBJ1-5|.
TGTGCCAGCAGCCAAGGGGCAGGGGTTGTAGTCAATCAGCCCCAGCATTTT
CASSQGAGVVVNQPQHF
>TRBV19|.|TRBJ1-3|.
TGTGCCAGTAGCATCCGCCAAGGAGCAGGAAACACCATATATTTT
CASSIRQGAGNTIYF
>TRBV3-1/TRBV3-2|.|TRBJ1-1|few
TGTGCCAGCAGCCCCACCGGGATGGTCACTGAAGCTTTCTTT
CASSPTGMVTEAFF
>TRBV6-5|.|TRBJ1-4|.
TGTGCCAGCACCCCTTGGCCAGGGGCAGGAGAAAAACTGTTTTTT
CASTPWPGAGEKLFF
>TRBV29-1|TRBD1|TRBJ1-2|many
TGCAGCGTGTGGGACAGCCTTTATGGCTACACCTTC
CSVWDSLYGYTF
>TRBV9|TRBD1|TRBJ2-2|.
TGTGCCAGCAGCGTAGCCGGACAGGAGGACGGGGAGCTGTTTTTT
CASSVAGQEDGELFF
>TRBV7-2|TRBD1|TRBJ2-7|.
TGTGCCAGCAGCGCCCCCGACAGGGGCTTCTCCTACGAGCAGTACTTC
CASSAPDRGFSYEQYF
>TRBV29-1|TRBD2|TRBJ2-7|.
TGCAGCGTCGTCGGGGGGCTTTCGTTCTTAGCGGGAGGAAAGTACGAGCAGTACTTC
CSVVGGLSFLAGGKYEQYF
>TRBV24-1|TRBD1|TRBJ1-1|once
TGTGCCACCAGTGATCGGACAGGGGGCAACACTGAAGCTTTCTTT
CATSDRTGGNTEAFF
>TRBV3-1/TRBV3-2|.|TRBJ1-1|few
TGTGCCAGCAGCCAAGATGGCAAAGCTTTCTTT
CASSQDGKAFF
>TRBV23-1|TRBD1|TRBJ1-1|.
TGCGCCAGCAGTCTCGGACAGGGTGGGACTGAAGCTTTCTTT
CASSLGQGGTEAFF
>TRBV7-8|TRBD1|TRBJ1-3|.
TGTGCCAGCAGCTCGGGCCTGGGACAGCTCTCTGGAAACACCATATATTTT
CASSSGLGQLSGNTIYF
>TRBV2|.|TRBJ1-4|.
TGTGCCAGCACCCTTGCGGGGTCGCTTAATGAAAAACTGTTTTTT
CASTLAGSLNEKLFF
>TRBV6-5|.|TRBJ1-5|.
TGTGCCGGGGGTTGGGGGGGGGTATATCAGCCCCAGCATTTT
CAGGWGGVYQPQHF
>TRBV2|.|TRBJ1-4|few
TGTGCCAGCAGTGAACAGCCAGGGAGGAATGAAAAACTGTTTTTT
CASSEQPGRNEKLFF
>TRBV5-1|.|TRBJ2-7|.
TGCGCCAGCAGCTCCGGACTTGGTATTGTTGGCGAGCAGTACTTC
CASSSGLGIVGEQYF
>TRBV5-6|TRBD1|TRBJ1-2|.
TGTGCCAGCAGCTTGGGCGGGACAGAGAATGGCTACACCTTC
CASSLGGTENGYTF
>TRBV5-4|TRBD2|TRBJ2-7|.
TGTGCCAGCAGCCCTGGAGGTGGGGGGGACTACGAGCAGTACTTC
CASSPGGGGDYEQYF
>TRBV27|.|TRBJ2-3|once
TGTGCCAGCAGTTTGGAAGGGGTCGCAGATACGCAGTATTTT
CASSLEGVADTQYF
>TRBV28|.|TRBJ2-2|.
TGTGCCAGCAGATTCGCGGGACTGGGAAACACCGGGGAGCTGTTTTTT
CASRFAGLGNTGELFF
>TRBV2|.|TRBJ1-4|.
TGTGCCAGCTTGAGGGACTCGAATGAAAAACTGTTTTTT
CASLRDSNEKLFF